These 10 T cell receptor beta chains were sequenced from one sample in a study of blood T cell repertoires in COVID-19. Clones were read by immunoSEQ multiplex PCR, and TCRdb kept only the in-frame ones, dropping some. Among 140,000 or so clones listed, more than 80% were seen once. The specimen was peripheral blood. These receptor sequences come from a woman aged 60-70 years with active COVID-19.

The rearrangement links TRBV24-1 to TRBJ2-2; 7 bases are a match to TRBD1. This CDR3 spans 17 amino acids. Germline values: CDR1 KGHDR, CDR2 SFDVKD. V shed 4 bases, J shed 3 bases, and the junction held 10 bases outside the gene matches. CDR3: CATSEEGALVDTGELFF. The CDR3 DNA sequence: TGTGCCACCAGTGAAGAGGGGGCCCTAGTGGACACCGGGGAGCTGTTTTTT.

This chain links TRBV9 with TRBJ2-2, with TRBD2 matching 12 bases. Germline V gene data show CDR1 as SGDLS and CDR2 as YYNGEE. CDR3 length equals 18 residues. Unmatched junction bases numbered 9, after V lost 2 bases and J lost 4 bases. The CDR3 sequence: CASSVILAGGPSTGELFF. The CDR3 DNA sequence: TGTGCCAGCAGCGTCATACTAGCGGGAGGCCCCTCCACCGGGGAGCTGTTTTTT.

The chain carries TRBV5-8 and TRBJ1-6; D ambiguous. Deletions cut 1 base from V and 9 bases from J, with 5 bases between. CDR1 and CDR2 (germline): SGHTS, YDEGEE. The CDR3 totals 12 residues. In DNA, the CDR3 is TGTGCCAGCAGCTTGCCCATTTCACCCCTCCACTTT. Protein sequence: CASSLPISPLHF.

The J gene is TRBJ2-7, the V gene TRBV5-5, with D perhaps matching TRBD1 (5 bases). This CDR3 contains 14 residues. Per the germline V gene, CDR1 is SGHKS and CDR2 is YYEKEE (reference sequence). Trimming shortened V by 4 bases and J by 7 bases, and 18 bases separated the two germline ends. Written as DNA, the CDR3 is TGTGCCAGCAGCCTTGAAAGGGGAAGGATAGAGCAGTACTTC. As protein: CASSLERGRIEQYF. The full variable domain, its missing parts supplied by reference TRBV5-5 and TRBJ2-7, is DAGVTQSPTHLIKTRGQQVTLRCSPISGHKSVSWYQQVLGQGPQFIFQYYEKEERGRGNFPDRFSARQFPNYSSELNVNALLLGDSALYLCASSLERGRIEQYFGPGTRLTVT.

The V call is TRBV7-2, the J call TRBJ2-4; a possible D gene is TRBD1 (5 bases). V dropped 5 bases and J dropped 1 base, with 9 bases sitting between them. The germline CDR1 and CDR2 sequences are SGHTA and FQGNSA. This CDR3 region has 14 residues. The CDR3, as DNA: TGTGCCAGCAGCGCTGCAGGGGCCAAAAACATTCAGTACTTC. Translating gives CASSAAGAKNIQYF.

The V call is TRBV11-2, the J call TRBJ2-1, with 7 nucleotides matching TRBD2. Germline CDR1 is SGHAT and CDR2 is FQNNGV. The CDR3 is made up of 18 amino acids. The ends lost 5 bases at V and 7 bases at J; junction bases unmatched: 20. The CDR3 reads CASSRRAGDQRFRNEQFF. The DNA of the CDR3 is TGTGCCAGCAGCCGGAGGGCGGGGGACCAGCGCTTCAGGAATGAGCAGTTCTTC.

This chain joins TRBV5-5 and TRBJ2-3, with D perhaps TRBD1 (5 bases). Trimming pared 4 bases from V and 0 bases from J, leaving 12 bases between. Germline CDR1 and CDR2: SGHKS and YYEKEE (reference sequence). The CDR3 is 15 amino acids. CDR3 nucleotide sequence: TGTGCCAGCAGCCGCGACAGTTATAGCACAGATACGCAGTATTTT. This sequence encodes CASSRDSYSTDTQYF.

This chain links TRBV6-5 with TRBJ1-1; D not resolved. The V end lost 5 bases, the J end lost 1 base, and 8 bases lay between the germline ends. The CDR3 is made up of 13 amino acids. From germline, CDR1 is MNHEY and CDR2 SVGAGI. In DNA form, the CDR3 reads TGTGCCAGCAGTCGTGACACGAACACTGAAGCTTTCTTT. This codes for CASSRDTNTEAFF.

The chain uses TRBV6-1 and TRBJ1-5; possible D gene TRBD1, 5 bases. Germline V gene data show CDR1 as MNHNS and CDR2 as SASEGT. This CDR3 spans 15 amino acids. With 1 base removed from V and 2 bases from J, the gap between germline ends came to 9 bases. The CDR3 sequence is CASSEGTMGNQPQHF. The CDR3 DNA reads as TGTGCCAGCAGTGAAGGGACAATGGGCAATCAGCCCCAGCATTTT.

J is TRBJ2-7 and V is TRBV21-1; the listed D gene, TRBD2, was not tested against the DNA. TRBV21-1 is a recognized pseudogene. This CDR3 comprises 16 residues. As DNA, the CDR3 is TGTGCCAGCAGCTCCCGGGGGGGACTAGCGGTCTACGAGCAGTACTTC. Translation: CASSSRGGLAVYEQYF.